This T cell receptor (beta chain) was captured by sequencing in a study of cytomegalovirus exposure and HLA in healthy donors. As to this clone: Its antigen remains unknown. A read error may produce the germline difference seen at one junction end.

60 Vbeta and 13 Jbeta primers were used in PCR. The table came from immunoSEQ multiplex PCR; TCRdb's copy has only in-frame clones and leaves some out. Altogether some 200,000 clones are present, roughly 80% being singletons, with the ten largest covering over 5.5%. Study conclusions and caveats: The likely explanation for a cluster of highly shared sequence variants was sequencing artifact. Earlier analysis looked at TCR beta V segments, and most were productive about 87% or about 30% of the time. An assumption of roughly uniform sequencing depth across donors underlay the presence/absence analyses. The listing of roughly 160 TCR beta chains classed them as cytomegalovirus-associated.

Germline V gene data show CDR1 as MNHEY and CDR2 as SVGAGI. This CDR3 is built from 15 residues. The sample taken for sequencing was PBMCs. The receptor was derived from a man between 35 and 55 years old in good health and CMV-seropositive. The chain links TRBV6-5 to TRBJ2-3; TRBD1 is a possible D gene (5 bases). CDR3 in DNA: TGTGCTAGCAGTTACTCGCAGGGAAGCACAGATACGCAGTATTTT. This codes for CASSYSQGSTDTQYF.